This TCR beta chain is drawn from a study of OX40 agonist ivuxolimab in advanced cancers. Trimming removed 5 bases from V and 0 bases from J, with 16 bases in between. Germline V gene lookup returns CDR1 MNHEY and CDR2 SMNVEV (reference sequence). The CDR3 extends over 16 amino acids. Study results and caveats: Partial responders at 0.1-3.0 mg/kg had among the lowest clonal expansion. Low normalized T-cell clonal expansion also characterized some of the nonresponders. Clonal expansion from baseline to week 6 occurred in both CD4+ and CD8+ T cells.

Measured with immunoSEQ multiplex PCR; TCRdb has only the in-frame clones, and not every one. The sample lists about 65,000 clones, 87% occurring once. For this clone: The antigen is not known.

V gene TRBV27 combines with J gene TRBJ1-1, with a weak D call TRBD1 (6 bases). Sequencing was performed on CD4+ or CD8+ T cells sorted from blood, taken in a trial of the OX40 agonist ivuxolimab. This TCR was recovered from an adult with an advanced solid tumor such as melanoma, head and neck, liver or kidney cancer. The CDR3 DNA sequence: TGTGCCAGCAGTCGAGACAGGCGCCTGATGAACACTGAAGCTTTCTTT. Its translation is CASSRDRRLMNTEAFF.